This TCR beta chain was found in a study of T cell repertoires in cytomegalovirus infection. Findings of the study overall: The study found HLA-C-restricted CMV-specific TCR beta clonotypes dominating the ex vivo response.

Each CDR3 protein is one row after TCRdb ran MiXCR on the reads. The sample holds some 500,000 distinct CDR3 sequences; roughly a third are singletons and the top ten take 15% to 20%. The CDR3 loop spans 18 amino acids. CDR1 and CDR2 (germline): MGHRA, YSYEKL. This clonotype was observed once. Antigen specificity is unknown. An end of the junction differs from the germline gene, which may be a read error. The sequence derives from a human donor in good health (CMV status not recorded). Some clones in this sample may be carry-over from other donors' samples. The sample here was cultured PBMCs, taken from culture after CMV antigen stimulation. V and J are TRBV4-1 and TRBJ2-2, with 8 bases identical to TRBD2. CDR3 region: CASSQVALLAGNTGELFF. The CDR3 DNA reads as TGTGCCAGCAGCCAAGTAGCGCTATTAGCGGGAAACACCGGGGAGCTGTTTTTT.